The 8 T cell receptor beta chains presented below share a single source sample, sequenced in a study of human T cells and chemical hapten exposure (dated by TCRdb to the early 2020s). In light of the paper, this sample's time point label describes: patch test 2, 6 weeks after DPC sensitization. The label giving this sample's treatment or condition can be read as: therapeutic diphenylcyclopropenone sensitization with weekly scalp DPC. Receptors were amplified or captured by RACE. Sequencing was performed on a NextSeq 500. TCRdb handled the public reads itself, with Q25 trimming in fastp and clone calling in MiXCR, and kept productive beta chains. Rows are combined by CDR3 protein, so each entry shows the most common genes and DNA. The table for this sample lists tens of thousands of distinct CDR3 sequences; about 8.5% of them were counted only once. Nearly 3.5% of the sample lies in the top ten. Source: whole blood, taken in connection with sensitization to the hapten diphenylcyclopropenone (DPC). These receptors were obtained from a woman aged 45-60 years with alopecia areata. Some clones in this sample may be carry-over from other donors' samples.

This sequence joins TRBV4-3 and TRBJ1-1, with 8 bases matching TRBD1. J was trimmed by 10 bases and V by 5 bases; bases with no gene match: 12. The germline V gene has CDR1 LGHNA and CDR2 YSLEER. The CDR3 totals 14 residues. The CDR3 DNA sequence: TGCGCCAGCAGCACGGGGACAGGCAGCCGGGGAGCTTTCTTT. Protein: CASSTGTGSRGAFF.

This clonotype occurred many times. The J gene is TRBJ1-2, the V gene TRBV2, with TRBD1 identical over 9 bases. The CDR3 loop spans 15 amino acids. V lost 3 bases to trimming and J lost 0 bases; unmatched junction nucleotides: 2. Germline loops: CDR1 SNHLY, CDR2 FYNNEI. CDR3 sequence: CASSEGQGSNYGYTF. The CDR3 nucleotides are TGTGCCAGCAGTGAGGGACAGGGTTCTAACTATGGCTACACCTTC.

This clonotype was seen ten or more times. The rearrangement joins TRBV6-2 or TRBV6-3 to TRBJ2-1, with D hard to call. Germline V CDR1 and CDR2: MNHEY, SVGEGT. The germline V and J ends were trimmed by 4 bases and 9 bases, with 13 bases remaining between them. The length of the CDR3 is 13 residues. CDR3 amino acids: CASSSRGDGEQFF. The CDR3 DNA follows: TGTGCCAGCAGTTCCAGAGGCGATGGTGAGCAGTTCTTC.

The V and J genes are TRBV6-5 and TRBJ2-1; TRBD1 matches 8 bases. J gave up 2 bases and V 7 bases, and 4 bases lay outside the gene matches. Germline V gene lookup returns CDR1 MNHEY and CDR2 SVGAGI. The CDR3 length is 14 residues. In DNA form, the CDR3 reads TGTGCCAGCACCCCGGGACAGGCCTACAATGAGCAGTTCTTC. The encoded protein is CASTPGQAYNEQFF.

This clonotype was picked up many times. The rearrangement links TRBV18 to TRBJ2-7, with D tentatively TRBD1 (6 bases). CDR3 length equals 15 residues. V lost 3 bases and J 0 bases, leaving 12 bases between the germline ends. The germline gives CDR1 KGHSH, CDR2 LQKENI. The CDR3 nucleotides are TGTGCCAGCTCACCCAAGACAGGCCTCTCCTACGAGCAGTACTTC. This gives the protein CASSPKTGLSYEQYF. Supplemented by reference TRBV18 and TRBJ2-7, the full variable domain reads NAGVMQNPRHLVRRRGQEARLRCSPMKGHSHVYWYRQLPEEGLKFMVYLQKENIIDESGMPKERFSAEFPKEGPSILRIQQVVRGDSAAYFCASSPKTGLSYEQYFGPGTRLTVT.

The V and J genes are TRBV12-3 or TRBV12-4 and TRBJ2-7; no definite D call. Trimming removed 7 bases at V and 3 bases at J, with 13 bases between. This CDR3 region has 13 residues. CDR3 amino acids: CASTASAYYEQYF. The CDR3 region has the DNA TGTGCCAGCACCGCGAGCGCATACTACGAGCAGTACTTC.

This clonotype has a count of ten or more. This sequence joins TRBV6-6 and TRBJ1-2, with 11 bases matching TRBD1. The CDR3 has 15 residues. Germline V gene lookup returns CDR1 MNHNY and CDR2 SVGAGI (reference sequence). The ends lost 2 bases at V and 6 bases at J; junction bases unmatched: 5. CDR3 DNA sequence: TGTGCCAGCAGTTACGGCCGGGACAGGGGGGATGGCTACACCTTC. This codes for CASSYGRDRGDGYTF.

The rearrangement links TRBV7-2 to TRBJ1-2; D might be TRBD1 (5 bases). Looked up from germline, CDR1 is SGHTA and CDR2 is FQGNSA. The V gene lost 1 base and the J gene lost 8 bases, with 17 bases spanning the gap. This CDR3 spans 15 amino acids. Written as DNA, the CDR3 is TGTGCCAGCAGCTTAGTCGCCAGGGAAGTACGCGGCTACACCTTC. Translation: CASSLVAREVRGYTF.